This is a list of T cell receptor beta chains from one sample in a study. TCRdb re-derived calls from the 5' RACE reads in MiXCR, one entry per CDR3 protein. Seen here are tens of thousands of distinct CDR3 sequences, roughly 28% observed once, and the top ten hold 2.1%. The sequencing sample was made of naive CD4+ T cells sorted from blood. Source of these receptors: a female donor with breast cancer. Each CDR3 is given with its conserved first and last residue.

j_gene: TRBJ1-2; v_gene: TRBV12-3/TRBV12-4; len: 13; CDR3aa: CASSLNQGYGYTF
j_gene: TRBJ2-6; v_gene: TRBV5-1; len: 14; CDR3aa: CASSLIAGANVLTF
j_gene: TRBJ2-7; v_gene: TRBV7-3; len: 14; CDR3aa: CASSLQGELYEQYF
j_gene: TRBJ1-4; v_gene: TRBV6-5; len: 20; CDR3aa: CASSYRTGGILEEANEKLFF
j_gene: TRBJ2-1; v_gene: TRBV9; len: 14; CDR3aa: CASSRLEIYNEQFF
j_gene: TRBJ2-3; v_gene: TRBV5-1; len: 18; CDR3aa: CASSLVGLAGRPTDTQYF
j_gene: TRBJ2-1; v_gene: TRBV12-3/TRBV12-4; len: 12; CDR3aa: CASSFTLNEQFF
j_gene: TRBJ2-1; v_gene: TRBV6-2/TRBV6-3; len: 11; CDR3aa: CASSTINEQFF
j_gene: TRBJ2-3; v_gene: TRBV4-3; len: 16; CDR3aa: CASSQDATGRTDTQYF
j_gene: TRBJ1-3; v_gene: TRBV12-3/TRBV12-4; len: 16; CDR3aa: CASSTSGLISGNTIYF
j_gene: TRBJ1-2; v_gene: TRBV7-2; len: 12; CDR3aa: CASSFRNYGYTF
j_gene: TRBJ2-7; v_gene: TRBV5-1; len: 16; CDR3aa: CASSLTVGQGSYEQYF
j_gene: TRBJ1-2; v_gene: TRBV15; len: 17; CDR3aa: CATSRDESGTGHYGYTF
j_gene: TRBJ2-1; v_gene: TRBV21-1; len: 19; CDR3aa: CASNPRTSGRITRSHEQFF
j_gene: TRBJ2-1; v_gene: TRBV6-5; len: 15; CDR3aa: CASRAGGLSYNEQFF
j_gene: TRBJ1-1; v_gene: TRBV6-5; len: 14; CDR3aa: CASSYSSAAPEAFF
j_gene: TRBJ2-5; v_gene: TRBV2; len: 12; CDR3aa: CASKVRAETQYF
j_gene: TRBJ2-1; v_gene: TRBV10-3; len: 13; CDR3aa: CAVRDRGYNEQFF
j_gene: TRBJ2-5; v_gene: TRBV20-1; len: 13; CDR3aa: CSAGPGTGVSQYF
j_gene: TRBJ1-5; v_gene: TRBV5-1; len: 15; CDR3aa: CASSTWDWQDQPQHF
j_gene: TRBJ2-5; v_gene: TRBV7-8; len: 15; CDR3aa: CASSLLAGGVETQYF
j_gene: TRBJ2-2; v_gene: TRBV10-3; len: 14; CDR3aa: CAISEDSVTGELFF
j_gene: TRBJ1-4; v_gene: TRBV6-1; len: 15; CDR3aa: CASKGGSTTNEKLFF
j_gene: TRBJ1-6; v_gene: TRBV12-3/TRBV12-4; len: 13; CDR3aa: CASSLGFNSPLHF
j_gene: TRBJ2-7; v_gene: TRBV5-1; len: 13; CDR3aa: CASSLWGYGEQYF
j_gene: TRBJ2-5; v_gene: TRBV6-1; len: 13; CDR3aa: CASTSDGDQPQYF
j_gene: TRBJ2-3; v_gene: TRBV15; len: 20; CDR3aa: CATSRSLGTSGKALPDTQYF
j_gene: TRBJ1-3; v_gene: TRBV20-1; len: 13; CDR3aa: CSARDISGNTIYF
j_gene: TRBJ1-1; v_gene: TRBV13; len: 14; CDR3aa: CASSSIQMNTEAFF
j_gene: TRBJ2-1; v_gene: TRBV6-2/TRBV6-3; len: 14; CDR3aa: CASRPGGALNEQFF
j_gene: TRBJ2-2; v_gene: TRBV7-7; len: 12; CDR3aa: CASSFTGGELFF
j_gene: TRBJ2-7; v_gene: TRBV18; len: 13; CDR3aa: CASSPPSRPEQYF
j_gene: TRBJ2-1; v_gene: TRBV6-6; len: 14; CDR3aa: CASNKDSKYNEQFF
j_gene: TRBJ2-7; v_gene: TRBV7-2; len: 12; CDR3aa: CASSRITYEQYF
j_gene: TRBJ1-1; v_gene: TRBV6-1; len: 14; CDR3aa: CASSDLRGNTEAFF
j_gene: TRBJ1-2; v_gene: TRBV6-2/TRBV6-3; len: 14; CDR3aa: CASSYSAELHGYTF
j_gene: TRBJ2-7; v_gene: TRBV12-3/TRBV12-4; len: 14; CDR3aa: CASSFGQAAYEQYF
j_gene: TRBJ2-2; v_gene: TRBV5-1; len: 18; CDR3aa: CASSLEGTGGLNTGELFF
j_gene: TRBJ2-3; v_gene: TRBV6-6; len: 15; CDR3aa: CASRLMTSGTDTQYF
j_gene: TRBJ1-2; v_gene: TRBV7-2; len: 15; CDR3aa: CASSLVFGGNYGYTF
j_gene: TRBJ2-7; v_gene: TRBV6-5; len: 17; CDR3aa: CASILRPPQDYSYEQYF
j_gene: TRBJ1-3; v_gene: TRBV7-2; len: 17; CDR3aa: CASSGRTVTGTGNTIYF
j_gene: TRBJ2-3; v_gene: TRBV12-3/TRBV12-4; len: 13; CDR3aa: CASSFRMVDTQYF
j_gene: TRBJ1-2; v_gene: TRBV7-9; len: 13; CDR3aa: CASSLQGVYGYTF
j_gene: TRBJ2-7; v_gene: TRBV20-1; len: 15; CDR3aa: CSALRPRQLIYEQYF
j_gene: TRBJ2-5; v_gene: TRBV12-3/TRBV12-4; len: 14; CDR3aa: CASSLPTSQETQYF
j_gene: TRBJ1-2; v_gene: TRBV29-1; len: 14; CDR3aa: CSVENSGQSYGYTF
j_gene: TRBJ1-2; v_gene: TRBV28; len: 14; CDR3aa: CASSFPPAGYGYTF
j_gene: TRBJ2-5; v_gene: TRBV28; len: 11; CDR3aa: CASGIEETQYF
j_gene: TRBJ2-7; v_gene: TRBV4-3; len: 14; CDR3aa: CASSLRQGGYEQYF
j_gene: TRBJ2-3; v_gene: TRBV20-1; len: 14; CDR3aa: CSADQRGSTDTQYF
j_gene: TRBJ2-5; v_gene: TRBV5-1; len: 12; CDR3aa: CASSPYQETQYF
j_gene: TRBJ1-2; v_gene: TRBV20-1; len: 13; CDR3aa: CSAMADGNYGYTF
j_gene: TRBJ2-7; v_gene: TRBV11-1; len: 13; CDR3aa: CASSLRERAEQYF
j_gene: TRBJ2-7; v_gene: TRBV7-2; len: 14; CDR3aa: CASSPGVSLYEQYF
j_gene: TRBJ2-4; v_gene: TRBV7-2; len: 12; CDR3aa: CANSLRLNIQYF
j_gene: TRBJ2-1; v_gene: TRBV7-9; len: 15; CDR3aa: CASSPLAGSYNEQFF
j_gene: TRBJ2-2; v_gene: TRBV12-3/TRBV12-4; len: 15; CDR3aa: CASSPLNANTGELFF
j_gene: TRBJ1-1; v_gene: TRBV5-4; len: 16; CDR3aa: CASSLEQAGGHFRAFF
j_gene: TRBJ2-5; v_gene: TRBV7-9; len: 18; CDR3aa: CASSPTMGNKFLEETQYF